The 32 T cell receptor beta chains listed next were all sequenced from one sample in a study of spatial heterogeneity in lung cancer. Time point of the sample: sample taken at primary tumor resection. No cell sorting; template was whole RNA from tumor, lung tissue or PBMC. Each CDR3 protein gets one entry after TCRdb re-called the 5' RACE reads with MiXCR. The sample shows roughly 79,000 distinct CDR3 sequences, about 12% of them seen only once. The sample was PBMCs, taken at surgery. The receptor source for this set is a male donor with early-stage non-small cell lung cancer.

This clonotype was detected many times. V usage is TRBV7-2 and J usage is TRBJ1-2; 9 bases match TRBD1. The CDR3 runs 13 residues. V gave up 11 bases and J gave up 6 bases; unmatched junction bases: 10. Germline V gives CDR1 SGHTA, CDR2 FQGNSA. In DNA, the CDR3 is TGTGCCGACCATTTGGGACAGGGACATGGCTACACCTTC. Protein product: CADHLGQGHGYTF. The full variable domain, its missing parts supplied by reference TRBV7-2 and TRBJ1-2, is GAGVSQSPSNKVTEKGKDVELRCDPISGHTALYWYRQSLGQGLEFLIYFQGNSAPDKSGLPSDRFSAERTGGSVSTLTIQRTQQEDSAVYLCADHLGQGHGYTFGSGTRLTVV.

V is TRBV29-1 and J is TRBJ2-3, with 10 positions matching TRBD2. With V trimmed by 1 base and J by 4 bases, 5 bases remained unmatched. The CDR3 has 15 amino acids. Per germline, CDR1 SQVTM and CDR2 ANQGSEA. CDR3 coding DNA: TGCAGCGTTGAAGGACTAGCGGGCAGCGCAGATACGCAGTATTTT. This encodes CSVEGLAGSADTQYF.

Only one count was recorded for this clonotype. V and J are TRBV27 and TRBJ1-2; TRBD1 aligns across 7 bases. CDR3 length: 13 amino acids. The germline V gene has CDR1 MNHEY and CDR2 SMNVEV (reference sequence). Germline trimming cut 6 bases from V and 5 bases from J; bases unmatched to any gene: 6. The CDR3 here is CASSRSGQYGYTF. For the CDR3, the DNA is TGTGCCAGCAGCAGGTCGGGACAGTATGGCTACACCTTC.

This clonotype was seen repeatedly, ten times or more. The chain carries TRBV9 and TRBJ1-4; the match to TRBD1 covers 8 bases. Germline V gene data show CDR1 as SGDLS and CDR2 as YYNGEE. CDR3 length: 15 amino acids. V shed 0 bases, J shed 6 bases, and the junction held 4 bases outside the gene matches. The DNA for the CDR3 is TGTGCCAGCAGCGTAGGCGACAGGGGATATGAAAAACTGTTTTTT. As protein: CASSVGDRGYEKLFF.

This clonotype was counted many times. At one end, the junction sequence differs from germline, possibly due to a read error. CDR3 region: CASSLAGSGAQHF. The CDR3 DNA is TGTGCCAGCAGCTTAGCTGGCTCCGGGGCCCAGCACTTC. V usage is TRBV7-2 and J usage is TRBJ2-7, with D possibly called TRBD1 or TRBD2 (5 bases each). The CDR3 is made up of 13 amino acids. Germline loops: CDR1 SGHTA, CDR2 FQGNSA.

To note about this clonotype: This clone may be a read error of a much larger clone one base away. This sequence joins TRBV10-3 and TRBJ1-6, with D possibly being TRBD1 (5 bases). The V end was cut by 6 bases, the J end by 5 bases, with 11 bases between. The CDR3 has 14 residues. The germline V gene has CDR1 ENHRY and CDR2 SYGVKD. The CDR3 sequence: CAIRAPGDNSPLHF. The DNA for the CDR3 is TGTGCCATCAGAGCTCCGGGGGATAATTCACCCCTCCACTTT.

This rearrangement joins TRBV6-5 to TRBJ2-1; 9 bases map to TRBD2. Trimming removed 7 bases from V and 8 bases from J; junction bases left unmatched: 12. From germline, CDR1 is MNHEY and CDR2 SVGAGI. This CDR3 is 15 amino acids long. CDR3 in DNA: TGTGCCAGCACCCTCGCGGGGGGGGCGGGGGATGAGCAGTTCTTC. It specifies CASTLAGGAGDEQFF.

This clonotype was counted between two and nine times. The genes are TRBV24-1 and TRBJ2-2; perhaps D is TRBD1 or TRBD2 (5 bases each). V was trimmed by 7 bases and J by 0 bases, leaving 5 bases between them. Germline V gene data show CDR1 as KGHDR and CDR2 as SFDVKD. CDR3 length equals 13 residues. For the CDR3, the DNA is TGTGCCACCAGGGGGGCGAACACCGGGGAGCTGTTTTTT. Its translation is CATRGANTGELFF.

This sequence joins TRBV28 and TRBJ1-2; D perhaps matches TRBD1 (6 bases). Germline V gene data show CDR1 as MDHEN and CDR2 as SYDVKM. V dropped 6 bases and J dropped 5 bases, with 16 bases sitting between them. CDR3 length: 14 amino acids. CDR3 protein: CASSRQVSSYGYTF. CDR3 DNA sequence: TGTGCCAGCAGCCGACAGGTTTCATCGTATGGCTACACCTTC.

There are a few counts of this clonotype. The chain uses TRBV5-5 and TRBJ1-3; D is unclear. Trimming left V 0 bases short and J 4 bases short, with 14 bases between. Germline CDR1 SGHKS, CDR2 YYEKEE (reference sequence). This CDR3 has 16 amino acids. CDR3 loop: CASSLEVPSEGNTIYF. The DNA for the CDR3 is TGTGCCAGCAGCTTGGAAGTCCCGAGCGAAGGAAACACCATATATTTT.

The gene calls are TRBV10-3 and TRBJ2-7; 7 bases line up with TRBD1. Germline CDR1 and CDR2: ENHRY and SYGVKD. The CDR3 loop spans 11 amino acids. Trimming cost V 6 bases and J 4 bases; bases outside gene matches: 0. The CDR3 sequence: CAIRTGYEQYF. The CDR3 coding sequence is TGTGCCATCAGGACAGGGTACGAGCAGTACTTC.

The chain carries TRBV2 and TRBJ2-3, with D unclear. Germline assignment: CDR1 SNHLY and CDR2 FYNNEI. The V gene lost 3 bases and the J gene lost 4 bases, with 14 bases spanning the gap. The CDR3 runs to 15 residues. The CDR3 protein is CASSERNFQPDTQYF. The DNA of the CDR3 is TGTGCCAGCAGTGAGCGGAACTTTCAACCAGATACGCAGTATTTT.

The chain has TRBV5-1 and TRBJ1-1; possible D gene TRBD1, 6 bases. Trimming stripped 2 bases from V and 11 bases from J, with 19 bases between. Germline V lookup: CDR1 SGHRS, CDR2 YFSETQ. The CDR3 is made up of 14 amino acids. The CDR3 nucleotides read TGCGCCAGCAGCTTAGAGCGACAGGATGAAGAGGCTTTCTTT. It translates to CASSLERQDEEAFF.

There are a few counts of this clonotype. This chain joins TRBV6-1 and TRBJ2-5; 9 nucleotides line up with TRBD2. Germline loops: CDR1 MNHNS, CDR2 SASEGT. This CDR3 comprises 15 residues. The V and J ends lost 4 bases and 5 bases, in that order; junction bases with no gene match: 8. CDR3 sequence reads: CASSGLAGVGETQYF. CDR3 in DNA: TGTGCCAGCAGTGGGTTAGCGGGAGTAGGTGAGACCCAGTACTTC.

V usage is TRBV5-5 and J usage is TRBJ2-7, with D hard to call. The CDR3 runs to 12 residues. Trimming removed 5 bases at V and 2 bases at J, with 8 bases between. CDR1 and CDR2 from the germline V gene are SGHKS and YYEKEE (reference sequence). The CDR3 reads CASSSGPYEQYF. For the CDR3, the DNA is TGTGCCAGCAGTTCTGGACCCTACGAGCAGTACTTC.

This clonotype has a handful of counts. The chain combines TRBV2 with TRBJ1-2; 8 bases align to TRBD1. V shed 6 bases, J shed 6 bases, and the junction held 3 bases outside the gene matches. The CDR3 consists of 12 residues. Germline V lookup: CDR1 SNHLY, CDR2 FYNNEI. The CDR3 is CASRTGVNGYTF. Here the CDR3 DNA reads TGTGCCAGCAGGACAGGGGTTAATGGCTACACCTTC.

There are many counts of this clonotype. The chain joins TRBV19 to TRBJ1-6, with TRBD1 identical over 7 bases. Losses at the gene ends were 8 bases for V and 10 bases for J; bases not matched to a gene: 11. The CDR3 length is 14 residues. The germline CDR1 and CDR2 sequences are LNHDA and SQIVND (reference sequence). This CDR3 is CASSTPGQRSPLHF. Here the CDR3 DNA reads TGTGCCAGTTCTACTCCGGGACAGAGATCACCCCTCCACTTT.

This rearrangement joins TRBV29-1 to TRBJ2-1, with D perhaps matching TRBD1 (6 bases). The V gene lost 2 bases and the J gene lost 8 bases, with 10 bases spanning the gap. Germline CDR1 SQVTM, CDR2 ANQGSEA. The CDR3 has 12 amino acids. CDR3 in DNA: TGCAGCGTTGAATGGGGGCGGGATGAGCAGTTCTTC. Its translation: CSVEWGRDEQFF.

This clonotype was picked up a small number of times. The rearrangement joins TRBV27 to TRBJ2-7, with D perhaps given as TRBD1 or TRBD2 (5 bases each). Trimming left V 6 bases short and J 3 bases short, with 9 bases between. The CDR3 spans 12 residues. Germline V gene lookup returns CDR1 MNHEY and CDR2 SMNVEV (reference sequence). This chain's CDR3 is CASRRGFYEQYF. CDR3 in DNA: TGTGCCAGCAGGAGGGGTTTCTACGAGCAGTACTTC.

This clonotype occurred a few times. The gene calls are TRBV29-1 and TRBJ2-7, with unresolved D. Germline-derived CDR1 and CDR2 are SQVTM and ANQGSEA. The CDR3 covers 11 residues. V gave up 7 bases and J gave up 6 bases, with 13 bases separating them. The CDR3 loop reads CSGRTAGEQYF. CDR3 sequence (DNA): TGCAGCGGAAGGACCGCCGGCGAGCAGTACTTC.

This sequence joins TRBV20-1 and TRBJ2-5; no clear D. CDR1 DFQATT and CDR2 SNEGSKA come from the germline V gene (reference sequence). The V end was cut by 6 bases, the J end by 0 bases, with 8 bases between. CDR3 length equals 12 residues. CDR3 sequence (DNA): TGCAGTGCGCCTCTATACCAAGAGACCCAGTACTTC. Amino acid sequence: CSAPLYQETQYF.

This clonotype appeared a few times. The gene calls are TRBV5-1 and TRBJ2-2; perhaps D is TRBD1 or TRBD2 (5 bases each). The CDR3 loop spans 15 amino acids. V gave up 7 bases and J gave up 5 bases, with 18 bases separating them. Germline CDR1 and CDR2: SGHRS and YFSETQ. The DNA of the CDR3 is TGCGCCAGCGGGGAGAGACAGATTAGAACCGGGGAGCTGTTTTTT. As protein: CASGERQIRTGELFF.

This clonotype was detected a few times. The V and J genes are TRBV27 and TRBJ2-3, with a tentative D call TRBD1 (5 bases). This CDR3 contains 14 residues. Per germline, CDR1 MNHEY and CDR2 SMNVEV (reference sequence). Trimming removed 7 bases from V and 1 base from J, with 12 bases in between. The DNA for the CDR3 is TGTGCCAGCACTAGGCAGGGCGGCACAGATACGCAGTATTTT. Amino acids: CASTRQGGTDTQYF.

V is TRBV10-2 and J is TRBJ1-2; a weak D match, TRBD1 (5 bases). The germline V gene has CDR1 WSHSY and CDR2 SAAADI. This CDR3 region has 13 residues. V lost 10 bases and J 7 bases, leaving 19 bases between the germline ends. The chain's CDR3 is CATYSGEYGGYTF. CDR3 coding DNA: TGCGCCACCTATTCGGGGGAGTACGGTGGCTACACCTTC.

This clonotype showed up just a few times. This chain uses TRBV6-1 with TRBJ2-7, with 7 positions matching TRBD1. V was pared by 8 bases and J by 1 base, with 5 bases of the junction left unmatched. The germline gives CDR1 MNHNS, CDR2 SASEGT. The CDR3 sequence is 13 residues long. The CDR3 reads CASRNRGSYEQYF. In DNA, the CDR3 is TGTGCCAGCCGCAACAGGGGATCCTACGAGCAGTACTTC.

The CDR3 DNA is TGTGCCAGCAGTGACAGGAGCGGGGGGAATTCACCCCTCCACTTT. It codes for CASSDRSGGNSPLHF. The J gene is TRBJ1-6, the V gene TRBV2; D may be TRBD1 (5 bases). V lost 3 bases and J 7 bases, leaving 13 bases between the germline ends. The V gene's germline CDR1 is SNHLY and CDR2 FYNNEI. This CDR3 has 15 amino acids.

This clonotype was seen at least ten times. The chain uses TRBV15 and TRBJ2-1; D ambiguous. V shed 0 bases and J shed 6 bases, with 9 bases lying between them. The V gene's germline CDR1 is LNHNV and CDR2 YYDKDF (reference sequence). This CDR3 has 14 amino acids. In nucleotides, the CDR3 is TGTGCCACCAGCAGAGATCAGGCCCTCAATGAGCAGTTCTTC. Translated, it gives CATSRDQALNEQFF.

This clonotype was observed a few times. The rearrangement joins TRBV12-3 or TRBV12-4 to TRBJ2-1; possibly TRBD2 for D (6 bases). CDR3 size: 14 residues. Trimming took off 5 bases at V and 7 bases at J, with 15 bases between the two ends. The CDR3 nucleotides read TGTGCCAGCAGTCTTAGACGGGAGAAGAATGAGCAGTTCTTC. Residues: CASSLRREKNEQFF.

This clonotype was seen only a few times. The rearrangement joins TRBV6-1 to TRBJ2-7; D is uncertain. Germline values: CDR1 MNHNS, CDR2 SASEGT. This CDR3 has 14 amino acids. V was shortened by 7 bases and J by 2 bases, with 15 bases between the two germline ends. The CDR3 nucleotides are TGTGCCAGCACCCCTCCGCTGGCCACCTACGAGCAGTACTTC. Residues: CASTPPLATYEQYF.

This clonotype was seen a handful of times. The chain has TRBV20-1 and TRBJ1-2, with TRBD1 matching 7 bases. Germline CDR1 and CDR2: DFQATT and SNEGSKA (reference sequence). V was pared by 5 bases and J by 0 bases, with 3 bases of the junction left unmatched. CDR3 length: 13 amino acids. The CDR3 protein is CSAGQAANYGYTF. The CDR3 DNA is TGCAGTGCTGGACAGGCTGCTAACTATGGCTACACCTTC.

This clonotype was seen repeatedly, ten times or more. The chain combines TRBV20-1 with TRBJ1-5, with 8 bases matching TRBD1. CDR1 and CDR2 from the germline V gene are DFQATT and SNEGSKA (reference sequence). There are 15 residues in the CDR3. The trim removed 0 bases at V and 4 bases at J, leaving 5 bases unmatched. The CDR3 sequence is CSARDPQGGNQPQHF. The CDR3 region has the DNA TGCAGTGCTAGAGACCCACAGGGGGGAAATCAGCCCCAGCATTTT.

This clonotype was recorded a few times. This sequence joins TRBV29-1 and TRBJ1-1; D is uncertain. Germline CDR1 is SQVTM and CDR2 is ANQGSEA. Trimming cost V 5 bases and J 2 bases, with 18 bases left between them. This CDR3 comprises 15 residues. The CDR3 DNA follows: TGCAGCGTTAACCCCATAAACAGCGTCAACACTGAAGCTTTCTTT. This translates into CSVNPINSVNTEAFF. The variable domain in full, with the rest retrieved from reference TRBV29-1 and TRBJ1-1, is SAVISQKPSRDICQRGTSLTIQCQVDSQVTMMFWYRQQPGQSLTLIATANQGSEATYESGFVIDKFPISRPNLTFSTLTVSNMSPEDSSIYLCSVNPINSVNTEAFFGQGTRLTVV.